This record concerns one TCR beta chain sequence. The antigen is not known. The data stem from a study of identifying expanded T cells in peripheral blood. Study outcomes and limitations: Across healthy donors, higher total template counts meant significantly greater roughly 2-week count variance.

Sequencing was performed with immunoSEQ multiplex PCR; in TCRdb, only in-frame clones are kept and a portion is missing. The sample lists approximately 63,000 clones; about 89% were seen once. Germline V gene sequence: CDR1 SGDLS, CDR2 YYNGEE. The length of the CDR3 is 13 residues. The V gene lost 0 bases and the J gene lost 5 bases, with 8 bases spanning the gap. The chain recombines TRBV9 with TRBJ2-5; D gene unclear. The TCR originated in a person aged 18-70 years in good health. The sequenced sample was blood. The CDR3 protein is CASSVAPWETQYF. The CDR3, as DNA: TGTGCCAGCAGCGTAGCGCCCTGGGAGACCCAGTACTTC.